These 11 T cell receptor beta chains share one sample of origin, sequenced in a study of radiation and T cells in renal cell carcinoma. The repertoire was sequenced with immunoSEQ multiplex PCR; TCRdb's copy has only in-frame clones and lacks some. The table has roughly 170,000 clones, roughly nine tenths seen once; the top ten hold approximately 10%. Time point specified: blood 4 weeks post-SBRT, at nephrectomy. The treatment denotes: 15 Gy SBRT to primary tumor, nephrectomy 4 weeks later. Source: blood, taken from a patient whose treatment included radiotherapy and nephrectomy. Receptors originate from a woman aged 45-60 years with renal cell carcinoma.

The CDR3 loop reads CASSQDWNVAYEQYF. CDR3 nucleotide sequence: TGCGCCAGCAGCCAAGATTGGAACGTAGCCTACGAGCAGTACTTC. The rearrangement joins TRBV4-3 to TRBJ2-7; D not certain. There are 15 residues in the CDR3. V was cut by 0 bases and J by 2 bases, with 11 bases left in between. CDR1 is LGHNA and CDR2 is YSLEER in the germline V gene.

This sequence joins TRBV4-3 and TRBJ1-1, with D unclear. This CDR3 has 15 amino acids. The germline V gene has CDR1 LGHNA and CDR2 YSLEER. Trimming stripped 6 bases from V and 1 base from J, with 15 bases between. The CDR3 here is CASREGSVRNTEAFF. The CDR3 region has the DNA TGCGCCAGCAGGGAGGGTTCGGTCAGGAACACTGAAGCTTTCTTT.

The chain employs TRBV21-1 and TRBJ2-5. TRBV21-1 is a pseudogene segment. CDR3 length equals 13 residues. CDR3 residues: CASSNGSRETQYF. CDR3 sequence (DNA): TGTGCCAGCAGCAATGGTTCACGAGAGACCCAGTACTTC.

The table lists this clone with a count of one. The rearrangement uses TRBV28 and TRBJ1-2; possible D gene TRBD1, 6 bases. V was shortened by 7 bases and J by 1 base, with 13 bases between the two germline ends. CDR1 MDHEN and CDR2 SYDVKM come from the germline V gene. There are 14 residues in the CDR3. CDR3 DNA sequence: TGTGCCAGCAATGGGGGCCTCAGTAACTATGGCTACACCTTC. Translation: CASNGGLSNYGYTF.

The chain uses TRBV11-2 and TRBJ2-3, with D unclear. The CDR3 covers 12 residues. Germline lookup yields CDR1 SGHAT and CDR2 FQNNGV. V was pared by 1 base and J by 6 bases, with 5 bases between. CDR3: CASSLVRDTQYF. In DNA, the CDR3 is TGTGCCAGCAGCTTAGTACGGGATACGCAGTATTTT.

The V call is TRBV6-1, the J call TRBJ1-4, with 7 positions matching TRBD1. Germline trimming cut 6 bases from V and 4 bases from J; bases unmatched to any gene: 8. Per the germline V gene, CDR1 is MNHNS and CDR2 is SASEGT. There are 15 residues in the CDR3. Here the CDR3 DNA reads TGTGCCAGCAGAGAGACAGGGAGGAGTAATGAAAAACTGTTTTTT. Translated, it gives CASRETGRSNEKLFF.

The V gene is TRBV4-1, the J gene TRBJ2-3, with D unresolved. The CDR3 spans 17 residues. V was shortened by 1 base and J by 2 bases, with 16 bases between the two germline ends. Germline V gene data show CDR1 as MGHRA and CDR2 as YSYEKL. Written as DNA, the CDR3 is TGCGCCAGCAGCCAAGGGATCCTACCAAAATACACAGATACGCAGTATTTT. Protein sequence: CASSQGILPKYTDTQYF.

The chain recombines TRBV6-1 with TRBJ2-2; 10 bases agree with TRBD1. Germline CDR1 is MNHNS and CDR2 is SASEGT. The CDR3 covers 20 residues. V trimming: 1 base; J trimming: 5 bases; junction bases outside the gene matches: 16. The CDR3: CASSEGRPGQGKSTTGELFF. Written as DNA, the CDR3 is TGTGCCAGCAGTGAAGGGAGACCGGGACAGGGGAAGTCAACAACCGGGGAGCTGTTTTTT.

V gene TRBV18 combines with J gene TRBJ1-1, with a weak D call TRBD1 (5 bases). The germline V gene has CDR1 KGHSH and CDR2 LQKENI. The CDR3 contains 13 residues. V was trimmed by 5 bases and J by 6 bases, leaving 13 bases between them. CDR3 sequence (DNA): TGTGCCAGCTCAGAAACTGGGGGGGCTGAAGCTTTCTTT. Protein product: CASSETGGAEAFF.

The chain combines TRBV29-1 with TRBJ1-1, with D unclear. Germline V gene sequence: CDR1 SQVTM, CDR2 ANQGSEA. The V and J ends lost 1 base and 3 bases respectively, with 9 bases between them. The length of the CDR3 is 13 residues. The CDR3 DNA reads TGCAGCGTTGAAGCGGGAAGGGACACTGAAGCTTTCTTT. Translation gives CSVEAGRDTEAFF.

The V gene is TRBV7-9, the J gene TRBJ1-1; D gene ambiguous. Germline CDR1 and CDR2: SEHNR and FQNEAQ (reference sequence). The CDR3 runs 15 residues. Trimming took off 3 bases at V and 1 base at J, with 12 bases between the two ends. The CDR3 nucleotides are TGTGCCAGCAGCTTGGCAGGCGGGTCGAACACTGAAGCTTTCTTT. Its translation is CASSLAGGSNTEAFF.